This paragraph covers one T cell receptor (beta chain) sequence. Its antigen remains unidentified. This record comes from a study of T cell responses to AZD1222 COVID-19 vaccine. Study-wide findings and caveats: Dominant CD4 TCR responses targeted spike regions 160-218 and 743-854.

CDR3 length equals 13 residues. The germline gives CDR1 WSHSY, CDR2 SAAADI. Deletions cut 6 bases from V and 4 bases from J, with 10 bases between. Data came from immunoSEQ multiplex PCR; TCRdb stores just in-frame clones and leaves some out. The table records about 120,000 clones, around 86% of them present only once. The origin of this receptor is an adult who received the AZD1222 COVID-19 vaccine. V usage is TRBV10-2 and J usage is TRBJ1-3, with D possibly being TRBD1 (6 bases). The sample here was peripheral blood, taken 28 days after the second AZD1222 dose. CDR3 residues: CASRTGWGNTIYF. DNA for the CDR3: TGCGCCAGCAGAACAGGGTGGGGAAACACCATATATTTT.